A single sample gave rise to the 30 T cell receptor beta chains below, sequenced in a study of blood T cell repertoires in COVID-19. The protocol was immunoSEQ multiplex PCR, while the TCRdb copy is restricted to in-frame clones and leaves out a portion. The sample includes 97,000 or so clones, about nine tenths of them seen just once. Sequenced input: peripheral blood. The receptors were gathered from a man in his fifties with acute or convalescent COVID-19.

V is TRBV5-8 and J is TRBJ2-7; D remains ambiguous. Trimming left V 0 bases short and J 0 bases short, with 22 bases between. Looked up from germline, CDR1 is SGHTS and CDR2 is YDEGEE. The CDR3 runs 19 residues. The CDR3 loop reads CASSLVFYGRLASSYEQYF. In DNA form, the CDR3 reads TGTGCCAGCAGCTTGGTCTTTTATGGCCGTTTGGCCTCCTCCTACGAGCAGTACTTC.

This clone was seen once. This chain uses TRBV5-1 with TRBJ2-7; 13 bases are shared with TRBD2. The ends lost 4 bases at V and 3 bases at J; junction bases unmatched: 4. This CDR3 region has 15 residues. Germline CDR1 and CDR2: SGHRS and YFSETQ. As DNA, the CDR3 is TGCGCCAGCAGCCAGGGACTAGCGGGACGCTACGAGCAGTACTTC. Its protein is CASSQGLAGRYEQYF.

The gene calls are TRBV6-5 and TRBJ1-6, with 11 bases lining up with TRBD1. Unmatched junction bases numbered 6, after V lost 7 bases and J lost 7 bases. The CDR3 is 15 amino acids. From germline, CDR1 is MNHEY and CDR2 SVGAGI. As DNA, the CDR3 is TGTGCCAGCACTGGCTGGACAGGGGGCAATTCACCCCTCCACTTT. Protein sequence: CASTGWTGGNSPLHF.

The chain recombines TRBV24-1 with TRBJ1-5, with a tentative D call TRBD1 (6 bases). The CDR3 covers 14 residues. Trimming pared 5 bases from V and 3 bases from J, leaving 10 bases between. Germline V CDR1 and CDR2: KGHDR, SFDVKD. CDR3 sequence reads: CATSGGLDNQPQHF. The CDR3 DNA is TGTGCCACCAGTGGGGGGCTCGACAATCAGCCCCAGCATTTT.

J is TRBJ1-2 and V is TRBV7-9, with D maybe TRBD1 (6 bases). The V and J ends lost 5 bases and 5 bases respectively, with 12 bases between them. The CDR3 is 13 amino acids. Germline assignment: CDR1 SEHNR and CDR2 FQNEAQ (reference sequence). CDR3 protein: CASSLTGSYGYTF. CDR3 coding DNA: TGTGCCAGCAGCCTGACAGGTTCATATGGCTACACCTTC.

The genes are TRBV5-4 and TRBJ2-2, with 9 bases that match TRBD2. Germline V gene sequence: CDR1 SGHNT, CDR2 YYREEE (reference sequence). V lost 4 bases to trimming and J lost 5 bases; unmatched junction nucleotides: 3. The CDR3 length is 14 residues. Here the CDR3 DNA reads TGTGCCAGCAGCCGAGGACTAGCGACCGGGGAGCTGTTTTTT. This codes for CASSRGLATGELFF.

V usage is TRBV5-5 and J usage is TRBJ1-4; the match to TRBD1 covers 10 bases. The germline gives CDR1 SGHKS, CDR2 YYEKEE (reference sequence). The CDR3 loop spans 14 amino acids. The V gene end was trimmed by 5 bases and the J gene end by 6 bases; junction bases not matched to a gene: 4. The CDR3 loop reads CASSPGQGYEKLFF. CDR3 nucleotide sequence: TGTGCCAGCAGTCCGGGACAGGGGTATGAAAAACTGTTTTTT. The variable domain in full, completed from reference TRBV5-5 and TRBJ1-4, reads DAGVTQSPTHLIKTRGQQVTLRCSPISGHKSVSWYQQVLGQGPQFIFQYYEKEERGRGNFPDRFSARQFPNYSSELNVNALLLGDSALYLCASSPGQGYEKLFFGSGTQLSVL.

The chain links TRBV4-3 to TRBJ2-7; tentatively, D is TRBD1 (5 bases). V shed 4 bases and J shed 4 bases, with 17 bases lying between them. Per the germline V gene, CDR1 is LGHNA and CDR2 is YSLEER. The CDR3 extends over 15 amino acids. The CDR3: CASSLYVAGKYEQYF. The CDR3 DNA reads TGCGCCAGCAGCCTTTACGTCGCAGGGAAGTACGAGCAGTACTTC.

This chain uses TRBV12-3 or TRBV12-4 with TRBJ2-5, with 7 nucleotides matching TRBD1. This CDR3 spans 13 amino acids. After removal of 6 bases from V and 4 bases from J, the junction contained 5 bases not matched to a gene. The chain's CDR3 is CASRHRGIETQYF. The CDR3 bases are TGTGCCAGCAGACACAGGGGAATAGAGACCCAGTACTTC.

The chain links TRBV19 to TRBJ1-5; 9 bases align to TRBD1. The germline gives CDR1 LNHDA, CDR2 SQIVND (reference sequence). The CDR3 runs to 16 residues. After removal of 7 bases from V and 7 bases from J, the junction contained 14 bases not matched to a gene. For the CDR3, the DNA is TGTGCCAGTACCACAAAGGGACAGGGAATAGGACAGCCCCAGCATTTT. It is translated as CASTTKGQGIGQPQHF.

This chain joins TRBV4-1 and TRBJ2-7, with D unclear. Germline assignment: CDR1 MGHRA and CDR2 YSYEKL. The CDR3 spans 14 residues. With 0 bases removed from V and 6 bases from J, the gap between germline ends came to 12 bases. Written as DNA, the CDR3 is TGCGCCAGCAGCCAAGAGGCCCTACCTAGCGAGCAGTACTTC. Encoded protein: CASSQEALPSEQYF.

This clone turned up a few times. The chain employs TRBV5-1 and TRBJ1-4, with TRBD1 matching 7 bases. J lost 8 bases, V lost 0 bases, and 4 bases had no gene match. CDR1 and CDR2 (germline): SGHRS, YFSETQ. This CDR3 contains 14 residues. The CDR3 nucleotides are TGCGCCAGCAGCTTGGGTCAGGGGGACGAAAAACTGTTTTTT. Protein product: CASSLGQGDEKLFF.

CDR3 protein: CASSLTGGIYEQYF. As DNA, the CDR3 is TGTGCCAGCAGCTTAACAGGGGGCATATACGAGCAGTACTTC. The chain joins TRBV5-4 to TRBJ2-7, with 9 bases matching TRBD1. V was pared by 2 bases and J by 4 bases, with 4 bases of the junction left unmatched. The CDR3 has 14 amino acids. Germline V gene lookup returns CDR1 SGHNT and CDR2 YYREEE (reference sequence). The full variable domain, with the rest looked up from reference TRBV5-4 and TRBJ2-7, is ETGVTQSPTHLIKTRGQQVTLRCSSQSGHNTVSWYQQALGQGPQFIFQYYREEENGRGNFPPRFSGLQFPNYSSELNVNALELDDSALYLCASSLTGGIYEQYFGPGTRLTVT.

This chain uses TRBV30 with TRBJ2-1; possible D gene TRBD1, 6 bases. V lost 3 bases and J 10 bases, leaving 10 bases between the germline ends. The CDR3 runs 11 residues. Per the germline V gene, CDR1 is GTSNPN and CDR2 is SVGIG (reference sequence). As DNA, the CDR3 is TGTGCCTGGAGCGACAGGAGAGAGCAGTTCTTC. Its translation: CAWSDRREQFF.

The chain combines TRBV5-1 with TRBJ2-5; 8 bases line up with TRBD2. J gave up 5 bases and V 0 bases, and 3 bases lay outside the gene matches. CDR3 length equals 14 residues. Per germline, CDR1 SGHRS and CDR2 YFSETQ. The CDR3 here is CASSLGRLAETQYF. CDR3 in DNA: TGCGCCAGCAGCTTGGGCAGACTAGCGGAGACCCAGTACTTC.

V gene TRBV24-1 combines with J gene TRBJ2-5; 8 bases align to TRBD1. Germline CDR1 KGHDR, CDR2 SFDVKD. The CDR3 has 17 amino acids. The J segment lost 2 bases and the V segment lost 4 bases, leaving 11 bases of the junction unmatched. The CDR3 region is CATSETRGRTGQETQYF. CDR3 DNA sequence: TGTGCCACCAGTGAAACCAGGGGGCGGACCGGGCAAGAGACCCAGTACTTC.

The V call is TRBV3-1 (or the pseudogene TRBV3-2), the J call TRBJ2-4; TRBD1 agrees at 8 bases. Trimming took 4 bases from V and 5 from J; bases not matched to a gene: 19. Germline V gene sequence: CDR1 LGHDT, CDR2 YNNKEL (reference sequence). CDR3 length equals 19 residues. The CDR3 spells CASSPSLLRQGKYQNIQYF. The DNA of the CDR3 is TGTGCCAGCAGCCCATCACTCCTTAGACAGGGGAAATATCAAAACATTCAGTACTTC.

This chain connects TRBV24-1 to TRBJ1-4, with TRBD1 matching 8 bases. The CDR3 consists of 17 residues. Germline V gene lookup returns CDR1 KGHDR and CDR2 SFDVKD. After removal of 2 bases from V and 0 bases from J, the junction contained 4 bases not matched to a gene. This CDR3 reads CATSDSGTGTTNEKLFF. CDR3 DNA: TGTGCCACCAGTGATTCCGGGACAGGTACAACTAATGAAAAACTGTTTTTT.

The J gene is TRBJ2-1, the V gene TRBV7-9; the match to TRBD2 covers 12 bases. CDR1 is SEHNR and CDR2 is FQNEAQ in the germline V gene (reference sequence). The length of the CDR3 is 16 residues. V lost 5 bases and J lost 4; bases outside the gene matches: 6. As DNA, the CDR3 is TGTGCCAGCAGCGCACCCGGGACTAGCGGGTACAATGAGCAGTTCTTC. Translation gives CASSAPGTSGYNEQFF.

The chain employs TRBV2 and TRBJ2-1; 10 nucleotides line up with TRBD2. Germline V gene data show CDR1 as SNHLY and CDR2 as FYNNEI. V lost 3 bases and J lost 8; bases outside the gene matches: 10. The CDR3 totals 16 residues. For the CDR3, the DNA is TGTGCCAGCAGTGATAGGGAACTAGCGGGAAGCGATGAGCAGTTCTTC. Its translation is CASSDRELAGSDEQFF.

The chain employs TRBV19 and TRBJ2-1; D possibly corresponds to TRBD2 (5 bases). Germline loops: CDR1 LNHDA, CDR2 SQIVND (reference sequence). The V and J ends lost 3 bases and 5 bases respectively, with 11 bases between them. This CDR3 spans 14 amino acids. The CDR3 is CASSIRGRDNEQFF. DNA for the CDR3: TGTGCCAGTAGTATCCGGGGTCGAGACAATGAGCAGTTCTTC.

V usage is TRBV5-6 and J usage is TRBJ1-2; 8 bases fit TRBD1. After removal of 4 bases from V and 3 bases from J, the junction contained 8 bases not matched to a gene. Germline V gene data show CDR1 as SGHDT and CDR2 as YYEEEE. The CDR3 extends over 15 amino acids. CDR3 coding DNA: TGTGCCAGCAGCGAATCAGGGGGCGCGGACTATGGCTACACCTTC. As protein: CASSESGGADYGYTF.

This clone was counted once. This rearrangement joins TRBV7-9 to TRBJ2-1; TRBD2 matches 8 bases. V dropped 2 bases and J dropped 5; count of bases not matched to a gene: 5. Germline CDR1 reads SEHNR; CDR2 reads FQNEAQ (reference sequence). The CDR3 runs 15 residues. CDR3 in DNA: TGTGCCAGCAGCTTACGGGGGGGTCTCAACAATGAGCAGTTCTTC. Its translation: CASSLRGGLNNEQFF.

The chain has TRBV23-1 and TRBJ2-7; no clear D. TRBV23-1 belongs to the ORF category, with a function that is uncertain. With 0 bases removed from V and 2 bases from J, the gap between germline ends came to 8 bases. CDR3 length: 14 amino acids. The CDR3 sequence is CASSQSCKPYEQYF. The CDR3, as DNA: TGCGCCAGCAGTCAATCTTGTAAGCCCTACGAGCAGTACTTC.

The V gene is TRBV27, the J gene TRBJ1-2; D may be TRBD1 (6 bases). The CDR3 covers 15 residues. The germline V and J ends were trimmed by 6 bases and 8 bases, with 22 bases remaining between them. Germline CDR1 MNHEY, CDR2 SMNVEV (reference sequence). CDR3: CASRDINRALSGYTF. CDR3 in DNA: TGTGCCAGCAGGGATATTAACAGGGCCCTCTCGGGCTACACCTTC.

The chain recombines TRBV18 with TRBJ1-4; unclear D gene. The V gene's germline CDR1 is KGHSH and CDR2 LQKENI. The CDR3 has 17 residues. V lost 2 bases and J lost 2, with 15 bases in between. The CDR3: CASSPVQLSGTNEKLFF. As DNA, the CDR3 is TGTGCCAGCTCACCAGTTCAACTAAGCGGGACTAATGAAAAACTGTTTTTT.

The chain joins TRBV5-4 to TRBJ1-2, with D perhaps matching TRBD1 (6 bases). The CDR3 loop spans 14 amino acids. V dropped 2 bases and J dropped 3 bases, with 11 bases sitting between them. Per germline, CDR1 SGHNT and CDR2 YYREEE (reference sequence). The CDR3 loop reads CASSFGAGDYGYTF. For the CDR3, the DNA is TGTGCCAGCAGCTTCGGGGCAGGGGACTATGGCTACACCTTC.

The rearrangement links TRBV10-3 to TRBJ2-3; 11 bases match TRBD2. This CDR3 region has 19 residues. V lost 2 bases and J lost 4; bases outside the gene matches: 14. Germline V gene sequence: CDR1 ENHRY, CDR2 SYGVKD. This chain's CDR3 is CAISERRRGVAGGPDTQYF. Written as DNA, the CDR3 is TGTGCCATCAGTGAGCGACGGAGGGGGGTAGCGGGAGGGCCAGATACGCAGTATTTT.

V gene TRBV6-2 or TRBV6-3 combines with J gene TRBJ1-2; D ambiguous. CDR1 is MNHEY and CDR2 is SVGEGT in the germline V gene. The CDR3 runs to 15 residues. Trimming took off 6 bases at V and 7 bases at J, with 21 bases between the two ends. The CDR3 coding sequence is TGTGCCAGCAGCTCCCCAACTAGGGAACTGGGTGGCTACACCTTC. Its protein product is CASSSPTRELGGYTF.

This chain connects TRBV11-2 to TRBJ2-1; no firm D call. Deletions cut 3 bases from V and 5 bases from J, with 8 bases between. This CDR3 has 13 amino acids. Germline CDR1 and CDR2: SGHAT and FQNNGV. Here the CDR3 reads CASSFVRDNEQFF. The CDR3 DNA is TGTGCCAGCAGCTTTGTCCGGGACAATGAGCAGTTCTTC.